These 9 T cell receptor beta chains were sequenced from one sample in a study of shared clonotypes between healthy human individuals. Method: immunoSEQ multiplex PCR; TCRdb's copy keeps in-frame clones and lacks some. The table lists about 680,000 clones, roughly 94% of them singletons. CD45RO-negative CD8 cells positively selected for CCR7 made up the naive population, which excluded terminally differentiated effector memory CD45RA+ cells. Sequences were obtained from naive CD8+ T cells sorted from blood. The receptors here all came from a man younger than 40 in good health.

This clone was recorded once. This sequence joins TRBV7-3 and TRBJ2-2, with D maybe TRBD1 (5 bases). The germline V gene encodes CDR1 SGHTA and CDR2 FQGTGA. The CDR3 consists of 14 residues. V lost 5 bases to trimming and J lost 2 bases, with 9 bases between them. The CDR3 nucleotides are TGTGCCAGCAGCCCTCAGGGAAACACCGGGGAGCTGTTTTTT. It yields the protein CASSPQGNTGELFF.

The chain is built from TRBV9 and TRBJ2-7; unclear D gene. V dropped 4 bases and J dropped 3 bases, with 14 bases sitting between them. This CDR3 contains 14 residues. CDR1 is SGDLS and CDR2 is YYNGEE in the germline V gene. CDR3 bases: TGTGCCAGCAGCCCACGTTCGGCGGACTACGAGCAGTACTTC. This sequence encodes CASSPRSADYEQYF.

The chain has TRBV10-2 and TRBJ2-1; D is undetermined. V dropped 4 bases and J dropped 4 bases, with 8 bases sitting between them. Germline V gene sequence: CDR1 WSHSY, CDR2 SAAADI. The length of the CDR3 is 13 residues. CDR3 sequence reads: CASSGTVYNEQFF. In DNA form, the CDR3 reads TGCGCCAGCAGTGGTACAGTATACAATGAGCAGTTCTTC.

This clone is a singleton in its sample. The chain carries TRBV7-9 and TRBJ2-7; 7 bases fit TRBD1. J lost 5 bases, V lost 1 base, and 5 bases had no gene match. The CDR3 is 14 residues long. The germline gives CDR1 SEHNR, CDR2 FQNEAQ (reference sequence). As DNA, the CDR3 is TGTGCCAGCAGCTTAGTCGGGACAGCCCACGAGCAGTACTTC. It encodes CASSLVGTAHEQYF.

The CDR3 reads CASSPGDSNQPQHF. CDR3 coding DNA: TGTGCCAGCAGTCCAGGGGATAGCAATCAGCCCCAGCATTTT. The chain links TRBV27 to TRBJ1-5; D is perhaps TRBD1 (6 bases). V gave up 5 bases and J gave up 0 bases, with 8 bases separating them. The germline gives CDR1 MNHEY, CDR2 SMNVEV (reference sequence). CDR3 length: 14 amino acids.

This CDR3 is CASSHSGRAFNEQFF. CDR3 DNA sequence: TGTGCCAGCAGTCATAGCGGGAGGGCCTTCAATGAGCAGTTCTTC. This chain connects TRBV9 to TRBJ2-1, with TRBD2 matching 11 bases. From germline, CDR1 is SGDLS and CDR2 YYNGEE. The trim removed 5 bases at V and 6 bases at J, leaving 7 bases unmatched. There are 15 residues in the CDR3.

The chain recombines TRBV29-1 with TRBJ1-3; D remains ambiguous. Looked up from germline, CDR1 is SQVTM and CDR2 is ANQGSEA. The CDR3 sequence is 13 residues long. Trimming took off 3 bases at V and 3 bases at J, with 9 bases between the two ends. CDR3 amino acids: CSVEIAFGNTIYF. The CDR3 DNA reads TGCAGCGTTGAGATAGCCTTTGGAAACACCATATATTTT.

The genes are TRBV5-1 and TRBJ2-1; 10 bases are a match to TRBD2. V trimming: 6 bases; J trimming: 4 bases; junction bases outside the gene matches: 7. Germline V lookup: CDR1 SGHRS, CDR2 YFSETQ. The CDR3 spans 15 residues. The CDR3 sequence: CASILGTSAYNEQFF. The CDR3 coding sequence is TGCGCCAGCATCTTAGGGACTAGCGCATACAATGAGCAGTTCTTC.

This chain links TRBV6-5 with TRBJ2-1; 10 nucleotides match TRBD2. The germline V gene encodes CDR1 MNHEY and CDR2 SVGAGI. With V trimmed by 5 bases and J by 4 bases, 5 bases remained unmatched. The CDR3 has 15 amino acids. The CDR3 coding sequence is TGTGCCAGCAGTACTAGCGGGAACGGATACAATGAGCAGTTCTTC. It translates to CASSTSGNGYNEQFF.